These 22 T cell receptor beta chains were sequenced from one sample in a study of T cells in localized non-small cell lung cancer. Data came from immunoSEQ multiplex PCR; TCRdb stores just in-frame clones and leaves some out. This sample has about 1,700 clones; about 23% occur once, and the top ten carry roughly 22%. Sequenced material: normal lung tissue next to the tumor, taken before any cancer treatment. These receptors all come from a female donor aged 60 or older with stage I lung adenocarcinoma.

This chain uses TRBV11-3 with TRBJ1-4; 10 bases agree with TRBD1. The germline gives CDR1 SGHNT, CDR2 YENEEA. V shed 5 bases and J 8 bases; nucleotides not matched to a gene: 8. The CDR3 length is 15 residues. CDR3 DNA sequence: TGTGCCAGCAGCGGCCGACAGGGGGCAGGGGAAAAACTGTTTTTT. Protein: CASSGRQGAGEKLFF.

This clone qualifies as medium-sized (0.01 to 0.1%). The chain recombines TRBV28 with TRBJ1-2, with TRBD1 matching 8 bases. Looked up from germline, CDR1 is MDHEN and CDR2 is SYDVKM. This CDR3 comprises 16 residues. V trimming: 6 bases; J trimming: 7 bases; junction bases outside the gene matches: 16. The CDR3 loop reads CASSRTQMTGAGGYTF. CDR3 DNA: TGTGCCAGCAGCCGCACTCAAATGACAGGGGCGGGTGGCTACACCTTC.

The chain combines TRBV9 with TRBJ1-1; perhaps TRBD1 as D (5 bases). The CDR3 has 12 residues. Trimming took off 9 bases at V and 5 bases at J, with 14 bases between the two ends. Germline assignment: CDR1 SGDLS and CDR2 YYNGEE. The CDR3 DNA is TGTGCCACGAACTGGGGGGATACTGAAGCTTTCTTT. This translates into CATNWGDTEAFF.

This clone was counted a few times. The chain joins TRBV11-3 to TRBJ2-5; the match to TRBD1 covers 8 bases. Germline CDR1 reads SGHNT; CDR2 reads YENEEA. CDR3 size: 16 residues. V shed 2 bases, J shed 2 bases, and the junction held 7 bases outside the gene matches. CDR3 sequence: CASSLLGHRGQETQYF. CDR3 nucleotide sequence: TGTGCCAGCAGCTTATTGGGTCACAGGGGGCAAGAGACCCAGTACTTC.

This clone was detected only a few times. The V call is TRBV19, the J call TRBJ2-1; TRBD1 matches at 8 bases. In germline, CDR1 is LNHDA, CDR2 SQIVND (reference sequence). The J segment lost 1 base and the V segment lost 5 bases, leaving 7 bases of the junction unmatched. The length of the CDR3 is 16 residues. This CDR3 reads CASSFGQGGSYNEQFF. CDR3 in DNA: TGTGCCAGTAGTTTCGGACAGGGTGGATCCTACAATGAGCAGTTCTTC.

This clone was seen a few times. The chain uses TRBV11-3 and TRBJ2-5; D perhaps matches TRBD2 (6 bases). Germline loops: CDR1 SGHNT, CDR2 YENEEA. The V and J ends lost 1 base and 2 bases respectively, with 11 bases between them. The CDR3 sequence is 15 residues long. The CDR3 spells CASSLVWRAQETQYF. Here the CDR3 DNA reads TGTGCCAGCAGCTTAGTGTGGAGGGCTCAAGAGACCCAGTACTTC.

The V gene is TRBV6-8, the J gene TRBJ1-1, with no clear D. The length of the CDR3 is 15 residues. Trimming pared 5 bases from V and 2 bases from J, leaving 15 bases between. The germline CDR1 and CDR2 sequences are MNHGY and SAAAGT. CDR3 amino acids: CASSAPTVTNTEAFF. The CDR3 DNA reads TGTGCCAGCAGTGCGCCTACGGTCACAAACACTGAAGCTTTCTTT.

The chain combines TRBV18 with TRBJ1-1; D uncertain. V was trimmed by 2 bases and J by 5 bases, leaving 12 bases between them. This CDR3 comprises 14 residues. Germline-derived CDR1 and CDR2 are KGHSH and LQKENI. DNA of the CDR3: TGTGCCAGCTCACCATTCGACGCTTATACTGAAGCTTTCTTT. Translation: CASSPFDAYTEAFF.

The genes are TRBV28 and TRBJ1-1, with D perhaps TRBD1 (5 bases). Germline CDR1 reads MDHEN; CDR2 reads SYDVKM. V was trimmed by 0 bases and J by 5 bases, leaving 19 bases between them. CDR3 length: 17 amino acids. CDR3 sequence (DNA): TGTGCCAGCAGTTTATGGATGGGCGGCTTCGGGGGGACTGAAGCTTTCTTT. Translated: CASSLWMGGFGGTEAFF.

V and J are TRBV9 and TRBJ1-5; 7 bases match TRBD1. The V and J ends lost 3 bases and 7 bases, in that order; junction bases with no gene match: 7. The CDR3 length is 14 residues. Germline loops: CDR1 SGDLS, CDR2 YYNGEE. The CDR3 loop is CASSAGQLEQPQHF. In DNA form, the CDR3 reads TGTGCCAGCAGCGCGGGACAGTTGGAGCAGCCCCAGCATTTT.

The chain links TRBV18 to TRBJ1-6; possible D gene TRBD1, 6 bases. There are 14 residues in the CDR3. Germline V gene data show CDR1 as KGHSH and CDR2 as LQKENI. V was shortened by 2 bases and J by 9 bases, with 11 bases between the two germline ends. CDR3 bases: TGTGCCAGCTCACCAGCTGACAGGTCTTCACCCCTCCACTTT. As protein: CASSPADRSSPLHF.

The CDR3 bases are TGTGCCAGCAGCTTAGGTAGCGGGAGGTCCAATGAGCAGTTCTTC. Translating gives CASSLGSGRSNEQFF. The chain is built from TRBV11-3 and TRBJ2-1, with 10 positions matching TRBD2. The CDR3 consists of 15 residues. The germline V gene encodes CDR1 SGHNT and CDR2 YENEEA. V trimming: 1 base; J trimming: 6 bases; junction bases outside the gene matches: 3.

This clone is large in the sample. The chain links TRBV11-3 to TRBJ2-2; 7 bases map to TRBD2. The CDR3 spans 17 residues. V lost 3 bases to trimming and J lost 0 bases; unmatched junction nucleotides: 7. Germline CDR1 reads SGHNT; CDR2 reads YENEEA. The CDR3 reads CASSLPSGASNTGELFF. The CDR3 region has the DNA TGTGCCAGCAGCTTGCCTAGCGGAGCTTCGAACACCGGGGAGCTGTTTTTT. Based on the CDR3 plus reference TRBV11-3 and TRBJ2-2, the full variable domain is EAGVVQSPRYKIIEKKQPVAFWCNPISGHNTLYWYLQNLGQGPELLIRYENEEAVDDSQLPKDRFSAERLKGVDSTLKIQPAELGDSAVYLCASSLPSGASNTGELFFGEGSRLTVL.

V and J are TRBV9 and TRBJ2-7, with D maybe TRBD2 (5 bases). V lost 3 bases, J lost 2 bases, and 12 bases lay in between. Germline loops: CDR1 SGDLS, CDR2 YYNGEE. The CDR3 has 14 residues. CDR3 bases: TGTGCCAGCAGCGAAGGCGGGCAACCCTACGAGCAGTACTTC. As protein: CASSEGGQPYEQYF.

By share, this clone counts as large. CDR3 loop: CASSLIQGATLYEQYF. The CDR3 bases are TGTGCCAGCAGTTTAATTCAGGGGGCCACCCTCTACGAGCAGTACTTC. The chain joins TRBV28 to TRBJ2-7; 8 bases match TRBD1. The CDR3 consists of 16 residues. The germline V gene encodes CDR1 MDHEN and CDR2 SYDVKM. V lost 2 bases to trimming and J lost 3 bases; unmatched junction nucleotides: 9. The variable domain in full, with the rest retrieved from reference TRBV28 and TRBJ2-7, is DVKVTQSSRYLVKRTGEKVFLECVQDMDHENMFWYRQDPGLGLRLIYFSYDVKMKEKGDIPEGYSVSREKKERFSLILESASTNQTSMYLCASSLIQGATLYEQYFGPGTRLTVT.

This clone was seen a few times. The chain couples TRBV29-1 to TRBJ1-4; TRBD1 matches 7 bases. The CDR3 loop spans 13 amino acids. Unmatched junction bases numbered 3, after V lost 6 bases and J lost 2 bases. The germline CDR1 and CDR2 sequences are SQVTM and ANQGSEA. Here the CDR3 reads CSVRGQTNEKLFF. The CDR3 region has the DNA TGCAGCGTCAGGGGACAGACTAATGAAAAACTGTTTTTT.

This clone was seen a few times. The V and J genes are TRBV7-5 and TRBJ2-3; TRBD1 is taken as the D call from the table, unchecked against the DNA. TRBV7-5 is given as a pseudogene. This CDR3 contains 15 residues. DNA for the CDR3: TGTGCCAGCAGCTTGGACAGTTTCGGCACAGATACGCAGTATTTT. Its translation: CASSLDSFGTDTQYF.

This clone appeared a few times. The V call is TRBV11-3, the J call TRBJ2-3; 7 nucleotides agree with TRBD1. V shed 3 bases, J shed 2 bases, and the junction held 8 bases outside the gene matches. Germline V lookup: CDR1 SGHNT, CDR2 YENEEA. This CDR3 comprises 16 residues. The CDR3 bases are TGTGCCAGCAGCTTCCGCCGGGACAGCAACACAGATACGCAGTATTTT. It specifies CASSFRRDSNTDTQYF. The full variable domain, rest sourced from reference TRBV11-3 and TRBJ2-3, is EAGVVQSPRYKIIEKKQPVAFWCNPISGHNTLYWYLQNLGQGPELLIRYENEEAVDDSQLPKDRFSAERLKGVDSTLKIQPAELGDSAVYLCASSFRRDSNTDTQYFGPGTRLTVL.

The J gene is TRBJ1-3, the V gene TRBV10-1; D unclear. The CDR3 extends over 15 amino acids. Trimming left V 9 bases short and J 0 bases short, with 15 bases between. The germline gives CDR1 WNHNN, CDR2 SYGVQD (reference sequence). The CDR3 coding sequence is TGCGCCAGGAGCCCCGGGGATCACTCTGGAAACACCATATATTTT. Translating it yields CARSPGDHSGNTIYF.

This clone has only a few counts. This chain joins TRBV18 and TRBJ1-4; D ambiguous. V was pared by 2 bases and J by 7 bases, with 14 bases between. In germline, CDR1 is KGHSH, CDR2 LQKENI. The CDR3 runs to 15 residues. The CDR3 reads CASSPEAGSGEKLFF. The CDR3 DNA reads as TGTGCCAGCTCACCAGAGGCAGGCTCGGGTGAAAAACTGTTTTTT.

The DNA of the CDR3 is TGTGCCAGCAGCCGCTACGGGACACCGCAAGAAGAGACCCAGTACTTC. This sequence encodes CASSRYGTPQEETQYF. This sequence joins TRBV14 and TRBJ2-5; weak D call: TRBD1 (6 bases). Germline-derived CDR1 and CDR2 are SGHDN and FVKESK. The CDR3 has 16 amino acids. Trimming took off 4 bases at V and 3 bases at J, with 18 bases between the two ends.

The chain joins TRBV12-5 to TRBJ2-7, with TRBD2 as a possible D gene (5 bases). V lost 0 bases, J lost 3 bases, and 15 bases lay in between. Germline CDR1 is LGHNT and CDR2 is FRNRAP. CDR3 length equals 16 residues. DNA of the CDR3: TGTGCTAGTGGTTTGGTACTAGGGCAGGAGAACTACGAGCAGTACTTC. Protein product: CASGLVLGQENYEQYF. The whole variable domain, filled in from reference TRBV12-5 and TRBJ2-7, reads DARVTQTPRHKVTEMGQEVTMRCQPILGHNTVFWYRQTMMQGLELLAYFRNRAPLDDSGMPKDRFSAEMPDATLATLKIQPSEPRDSAVYFCASGLVLGQENYEQYFGPGTRLTVT.